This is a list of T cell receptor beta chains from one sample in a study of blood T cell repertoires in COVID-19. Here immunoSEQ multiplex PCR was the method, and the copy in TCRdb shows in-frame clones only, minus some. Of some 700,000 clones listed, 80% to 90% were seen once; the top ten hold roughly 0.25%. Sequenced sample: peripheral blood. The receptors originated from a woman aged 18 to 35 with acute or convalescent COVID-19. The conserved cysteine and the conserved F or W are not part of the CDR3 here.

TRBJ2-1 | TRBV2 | ASSEVEYNEQF
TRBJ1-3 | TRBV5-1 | ASSTSDGGGENTIY
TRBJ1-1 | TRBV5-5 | ASIAMNTEAF
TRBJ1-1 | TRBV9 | ASSRQGIATEAF
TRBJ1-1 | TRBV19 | ASIRGTEAF
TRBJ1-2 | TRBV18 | ASSPRKGQGANYGYT
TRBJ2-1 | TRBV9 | ASRGEGSYNEQF
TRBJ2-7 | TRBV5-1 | ASSLEGSEQY
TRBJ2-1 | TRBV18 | ASYPLGGLNEQF
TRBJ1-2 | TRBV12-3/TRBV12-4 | ASSPGGYGYT
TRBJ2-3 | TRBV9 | ASSGAGVGTDTQY
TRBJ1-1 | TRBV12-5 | ASGLGRGTEAF
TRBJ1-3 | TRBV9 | ASSPRGFSGNTIY
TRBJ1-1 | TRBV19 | ASTTRGGRTEAF
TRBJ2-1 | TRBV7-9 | ASSSGTGDNEQF
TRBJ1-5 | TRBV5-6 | ASSLGQGSQPQH
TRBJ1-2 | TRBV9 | ASSVQGGPYGYT
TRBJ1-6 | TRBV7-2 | ASSSRTGTYSPLH
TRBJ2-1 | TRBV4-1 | ASSPGLAGGRRSYNEQF
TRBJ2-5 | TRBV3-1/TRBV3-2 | ASSQDWASGAQETQY
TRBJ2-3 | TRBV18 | ASSPPAGSTDTQY
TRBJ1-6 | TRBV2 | ASSEGRAYNSPLH
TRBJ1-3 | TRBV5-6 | ASNLGAGYSGNTIY
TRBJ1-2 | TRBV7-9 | ASSLGVTPYYGYT
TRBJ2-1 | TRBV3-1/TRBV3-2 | ASSQQHGTIYNEQF
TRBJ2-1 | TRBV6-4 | ASSESGTGYNEQF
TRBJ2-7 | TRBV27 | ASSSLINEQY
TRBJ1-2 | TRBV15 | ATSRTDYGYT
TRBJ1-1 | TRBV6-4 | ASSDSEENTEAF
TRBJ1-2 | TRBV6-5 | ASTPTDTNGYT
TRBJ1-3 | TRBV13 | ASSQEGVGNTIY
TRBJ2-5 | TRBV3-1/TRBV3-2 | ASSQASGGAWETQY
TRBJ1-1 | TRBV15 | ATSRGTGGTEAF
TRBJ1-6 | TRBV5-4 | ASSLLPVSPLH
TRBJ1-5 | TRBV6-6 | ASSHGTDLNQPQH
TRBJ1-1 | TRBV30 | AWGLGAEAF
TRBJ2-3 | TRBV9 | ASSAGLAGGLDTQY
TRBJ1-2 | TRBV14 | ASSHSEGYT
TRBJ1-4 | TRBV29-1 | SVDDPHSTGGGEKLF